Reported below is one T cell receptor (beta chain). The antigen remains unidentified. The assay, immunoSEQ v3.0, was run at survey level. Clones were sequenced by immunoSEQ multiplex PCR, and TCRdb holds only the in-frame ones, with some missing. Here the sample spans more than 15,000 clones, about 95% being singletons. The CDR3 has 13 residues. Germline assignment: CDR1 LNHDA and CDR2 SQIVND (reference sequence). Trimming pared 3 bases from V and 5 bases from J, leaving 10 bases between. The data originate from a study of long-term antiretroviral therapy in people with HIV. Findings and caveats of the study: Spans of CDR3 length were tighter for HIV repertoires than for controls. Following ART, diversity rose but still fell short of transplant donor controls.

This receptor was taken from a woman between 50 and 59 years old with HIV. V is TRBV19 and J is TRBJ1-1; D is possibly TRBD1 (6 bases). Material: unsorted PBMCs, obtained 6 to 6.5 years after starting antiretroviral therapy. The CDR3 reads CASSIAGVTEAFF. The CDR3 DNA follows: TGTGCCAGTAGTATTGCAGGGGTGACTGAAGCTTTCTTT.